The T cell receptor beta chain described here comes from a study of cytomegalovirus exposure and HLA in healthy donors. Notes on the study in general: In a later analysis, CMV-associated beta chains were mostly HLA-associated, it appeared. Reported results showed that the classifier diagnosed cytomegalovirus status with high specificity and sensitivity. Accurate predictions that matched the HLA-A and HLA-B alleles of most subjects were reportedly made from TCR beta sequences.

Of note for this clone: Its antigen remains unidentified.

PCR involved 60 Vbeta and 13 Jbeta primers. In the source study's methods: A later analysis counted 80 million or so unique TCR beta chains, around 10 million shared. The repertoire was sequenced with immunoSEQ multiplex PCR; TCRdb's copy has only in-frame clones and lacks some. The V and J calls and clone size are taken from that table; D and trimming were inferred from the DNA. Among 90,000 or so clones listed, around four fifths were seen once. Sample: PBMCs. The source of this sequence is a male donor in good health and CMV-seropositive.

In DNA form, the CDR3 reads TGTGCCAGCAGCCGACAGGTGGGCACTGAAGCTTTCTTT. It is translated as CASSRQVGTEAFF. The genes are TRBV2 and TRBJ1-1; possible D gene TRBD1, 6 bases. The CDR3 is made up of 13 amino acids. V shed 6 bases and J shed 4 bases, with 12 bases lying between them. Looked up from germline, CDR1 is SNHLY and CDR2 is FYNNEI. Full variable domain (remainder filled in from reference TRBV2 and TRBJ1-1): EPEVTQTPSHQVTQMGQEVILRCVPISNHLYFYWYRQILGQKVEFLVSFYNNEISEKSEIFDDQFSVERPDGSNFTLKIRSTKLEDSAMYFCASSRQVGTEAFFGQGTRLTVV.